This TCR beta chain comes out of a study of OX40 agonist ivuxolimab in advanced cancers. Study results and limitations: Averaging showed that CD8+ T cells had more expanded clones than CD4+ did.

About this clone itself: No antigen is known for it.

V was pared by 6 bases and J by 2 bases, with 6 bases between. This CDR3 has 12 amino acids. CDR1 and CDR2 from the germline V gene are MNHEY and SVGAGI. Profiled with immunoSEQ multiplex PCR; TCRdb holds only in-frame clones, not every one. The sample holds tens of thousands of clones; 85% to 90% are singletons and the top ten take 2.5%. J is TRBJ2-3 and V is TRBV6-5; D gene ambiguous. This receptor was obtained from an adult with an advanced solid tumor such as melanoma, head and neck, liver or kidney cancer. Source: CD4+ or CD8+ T cells sorted from blood, taken in a trial of the OX40 agonist ivuxolimab. Here the CDR3 reads CASSSTTDTQYF. The DNA of the CDR3 is TGTGCCAGCAGCTCCACCACAGATACGCAGTATTTT.